This T cell receptor (beta chain) stems from a study of control samples from healthy donors and cancer patients. This table comes from immunoSEQ multiplex PCR, and its TCRdb copy is limited to in-frame clones, with some not included. Found here are about 43,000 clones, approximately 94% of them singletons; the top ten hold around 25%. The CDR3 is 11 residues long. Germline V lookup: CDR1 LNHDA, CDR2 SQIVND (reference sequence). With 9 bases removed from V and 5 bases from J, the gap between germline ends came to 10 bases. This receptor was identified in a man in his 60s in good health. The chain combines TRBV19 with TRBJ1-1, with D uncertain. The sequencing input was blood. The CDR3 DNA follows: TGTGCCAGCCGATTTTCTACTGAAGCTTTCTTT. This translates into CASRFSTEAFF.